This TCR beta chain was sequenced in a study of blood T cell repertoires in COVID-19. Looking at the study overall: Whether acute or convalescent, the COVID-19 samples came from the United States, Italy and Spain. The cDNA or gDNA used as material had been derived from T cells, B-cell-depleted T cells, or PBMCs.

In the original analysis: Quantification of nucleated cells was approximated via reference gene primer amplification. Libraries were prepared by immunoSEQ multiplex PCR; TCRdb keeps only in-frame clonotypes and omits some of them. V and J calls and clone size are copied from that table; D and trimming were computed from the DNA. The sample holds 220,000 or so clones, about 89% seen once. Sequencing was carried out using peripheral blood. The clonotype originates from a man in his 60s who had recovered from COVID-19.

DNA of the CDR3: TGTGCCAGCAGAAAGGACAGGGTTAATGAGCAGTTCTTC. Translated: CASRKDRVNEQFF. V gene TRBV6-5 combines with J gene TRBJ2-1; 8 bases agree with TRBD1. Germline trimming cut 6 bases from V and 7 bases from J; bases unmatched to any gene: 5. This CDR3 is 13 amino acids long. The germline CDR1 and CDR2 sequences are MNHEY and SVGAGI.